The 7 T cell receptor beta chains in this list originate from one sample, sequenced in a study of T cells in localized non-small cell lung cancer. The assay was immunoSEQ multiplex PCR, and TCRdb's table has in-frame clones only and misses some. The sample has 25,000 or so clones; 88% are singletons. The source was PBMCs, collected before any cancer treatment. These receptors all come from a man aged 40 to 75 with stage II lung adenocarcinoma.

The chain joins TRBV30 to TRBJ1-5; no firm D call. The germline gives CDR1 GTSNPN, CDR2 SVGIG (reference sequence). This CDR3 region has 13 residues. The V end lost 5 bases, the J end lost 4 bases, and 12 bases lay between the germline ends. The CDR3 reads CAWGEKGNQPQHF. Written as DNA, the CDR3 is TGTGCCTGGGGAGAGAAGGGTAATCAGCCCCAGCATTTT.

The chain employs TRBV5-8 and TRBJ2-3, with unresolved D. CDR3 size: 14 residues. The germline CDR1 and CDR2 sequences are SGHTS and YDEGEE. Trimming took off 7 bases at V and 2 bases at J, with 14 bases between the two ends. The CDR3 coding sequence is TGTGCCAGCCCCTCCCGGTCTGTCACAGATACGCAGTATTTT. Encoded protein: CASPSRSVTDTQYF.

The CDR3, as DNA: TGTGCCTGGGGCTCGGGGGGCCTCGAGCAGTTCTTC. It specifies CAWGSGGLEQFF. The rearrangement joins TRBV30 to TRBJ2-1, with TRBD2 as a possible D gene (7 bases). The CDR3 sequence is 12 residues long. CDR1 is GTSNPN and CDR2 is SVGIG in the germline V gene (reference sequence). Trimming stripped 5 bases from V and 10 bases from J, with 15 bases between.

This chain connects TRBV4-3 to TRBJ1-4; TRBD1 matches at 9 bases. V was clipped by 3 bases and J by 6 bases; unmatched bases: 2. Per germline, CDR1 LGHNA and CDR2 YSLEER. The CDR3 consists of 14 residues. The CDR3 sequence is CASSHTGGDEKLFF. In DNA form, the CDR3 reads TGCGCCAGCAGCCATACAGGGGGCGATGAAAAACTGTTTTTT.

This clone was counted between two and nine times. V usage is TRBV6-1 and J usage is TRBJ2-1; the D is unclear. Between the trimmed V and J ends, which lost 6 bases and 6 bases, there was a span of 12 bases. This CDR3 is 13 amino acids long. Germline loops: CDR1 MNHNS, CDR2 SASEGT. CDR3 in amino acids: CASRPSIANEQFF. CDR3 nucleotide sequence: TGTGCCAGCAGACCTTCGATCGCCAATGAGCAGTTCTTC.

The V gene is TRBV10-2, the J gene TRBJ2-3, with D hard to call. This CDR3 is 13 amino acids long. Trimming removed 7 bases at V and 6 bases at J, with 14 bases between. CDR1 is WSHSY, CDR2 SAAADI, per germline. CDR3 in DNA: TGCGCCAGCAAGTTGGAACTATCCGATACGCAGTATTTT. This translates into CASKLELSDTQYF.

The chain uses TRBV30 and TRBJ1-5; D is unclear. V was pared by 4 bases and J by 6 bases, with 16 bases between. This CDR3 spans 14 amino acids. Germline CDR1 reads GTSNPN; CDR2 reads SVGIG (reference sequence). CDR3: CAWKSRVMSQPQHF. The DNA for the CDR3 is TGTGCCTGGAAATCACGGGTGATGAGTCAGCCCCAGCATTTT.